The 32 T cell receptor beta chains presented below share a single source sample, sequenced in a study of shared clonotypes between healthy human individuals. Sequencing was performed with immunoSEQ multiplex PCR; in TCRdb, only in-frame clones are kept and a portion is missing. The table records around 2.1 million clones, roughly 91% of them present only once. Naive CD8 cells lacked CD45RO and underwent positive selection for CCR7, leaving out terminally differentiated effector memory CD45RA+ cells. Sequenced sample: naive CD8+ T cells from PBMCs. All receptors come from a man aged 18-30 years in good health. Some clones in this sample may be carry-over from other donors' samples.

CDR3 protein: CASSQILNTGELFF. As DNA, the CDR3 is TGTGCCAGCAGCCAAATCCTGAACACCGGGGAGCTGTTTTTT. The chain couples TRBV7-3 to TRBJ2-2, with D unresolved. Germline V gene lookup returns CDR1 SGHTA and CDR2 FQGTGA. The CDR3 spans 14 residues. Trimming left V 5 bases short and J 1 base short, with 8 bases between.

To note about this clone: The sample carries other DNA sequences with the same CDR3. The V call is TRBV28, the J call TRBJ2-5, with D perhaps matching TRBD1 or TRBD2 (6 bases each). The V gene's germline CDR1 is MDHEN and CDR2 SYDVKM. The length of the CDR3 is 13 residues. The V end was cut by 3 bases, the J end by 4 bases, with 9 bases between. This CDR3 is CASSFRGRETQYF. CDR3 DNA sequence: TGTGCCAGCAGTTTTCGGGGGCGAGAGACCCAGTACTTC. The whole variable domain, remainder taken from reference TRBV28 and TRBJ2-5, is DVKVTQSSRYLVKRTGEKVFLECVQDMDHENMFWYRQDPGLGLRLIYFSYDVKMKEKGDIPEGYSVSREKKERFSLILESASTNQTSMYLCASSFRGRETQYFGPGTRLLVL.

The rearrangement uses TRBV5-6 and TRBJ1-1, with no clear D. CDR3 length: 14 amino acids. Per the germline V gene, CDR1 is SGHDT and CDR2 is YYEEEE. V gave up 4 bases and J gave up 6 bases, with 16 bases separating them. This chain's CDR3 is CASSESRVFPEAFF. The CDR3 region has the DNA TGTGCCAGCAGCGAATCACGGGTATTCCCTGAAGCTTTCTTT.

The J gene is TRBJ1-4, the V gene TRBV5-1, with TRBD1 identical over 8 bases. J lost 8 bases, V lost 0 bases, and 15 bases had no gene match. Germline loops: CDR1 SGHRS, CDR2 YFSETQ. CDR3 size: 18 residues. The CDR3 coding sequence is TGCGCCAGCAGCTTGGCCTCGGATTATACAGGGGGAGAAGAAAAACTGTTTTTT. Translated: CASSLASDYTGGEEKLFF.

The chain is built from TRBV28 and TRBJ2-2; D is unresolved. V lost 3 bases and J 0 bases, leaving 8 bases between the germline ends. The CDR3 sequence is 15 residues long. CDR1 and CDR2 from the germline V gene are MDHEN and SYDVKM. This chain's CDR3 is CASSFWPANTGELFF. In nucleotides, the CDR3 is TGTGCCAGCAGTTTCTGGCCGGCGAACACCGGGGAGCTGTTTTTT.

V usage is TRBV5-1 and J usage is TRBJ2-3, with 11 bases aligning to TRBD2. V lost 3 bases to trimming and J lost 0 bases; unmatched junction nucleotides: 3. The CDR3 has 16 residues. Germline V gene data show CDR1 as SGHRS and CDR2 as YFSETQ. The CDR3 sequence is CASSYWTSGSTDTQYF. DNA of the CDR3: TGCGCCAGCAGCTATTGGACTAGCGGGAGCACAGATACGCAGTATTTT.

The chain couples TRBV28 to TRBJ1-5; D possibly corresponds to TRBD1 (5 bases). The CDR3 is made up of 15 amino acids. CDR1 MDHEN and CDR2 SYDVKM come from the germline V gene. Trimming shortened V by 5 bases and J by 5 bases, and 16 bases separated the two germline ends. CDR3 in DNA: TGTGCCAGCAGTCTCCGGGCGACGGGGGATCAGCCCCAGCATTTT. Translation gives CASSLRATGDQPQHF.

On this clone: The junction does not match germline at one end; this may be a read error. The chain recombines TRBV10-3 with TRBJ1-1; D uncertain. The CDR3 length is 14 residues. CDR1 and CDR2 from the germline V gene are ENHRY and SYGVKD. As DNA, the CDR3 is TGTGCCGCCAGAGGTGAGTTGGGGAACGCTGAAGCTTTCTTT. Translated, it gives CAARGELGNAEAFF.

The rearrangement uses TRBV5-4 and TRBJ1-2, with 8 nucleotides matching TRBD1. CDR3 size: 14 residues. J was trimmed by 5 bases and V by 2 bases; bases with no gene match: 5. The germline CDR1 and CDR2 sequences are SGHNT and YYREEE (reference sequence). The CDR3 sequence: CASSLHRGFYGYTF. The CDR3 DNA is TGTGCCAGCAGCTTACACAGGGGGTTTTATGGCTACACCTTC.

A note on this clone: The junction shows a germline mismatch at one end, possibly a read error. The chain has TRBV25-1 and TRBJ1-2; D is unclear. The CDR3 is 12 residues long. Per the germline V gene, CDR1 is MGHDK and CDR2 is SYGVNS. The CDR3 loop reads CASSPQPYVYTF. In nucleotides, the CDR3 is TGTGCCAGCAGTCCCCAGCCCTATGTCTACACCTTC.

The genes are TRBV7-9 and TRBJ2-1; 7 positions agree with TRBD2. Germline V CDR1 and CDR2: SEHNR, FQNEAQ (reference sequence). Unmatched junction bases numbered 13, after V lost 5 bases and J lost 0 bases. The CDR3 loop spans 18 amino acids. The CDR3 loop is CASSRRELASGSYNEQFF. The CDR3 DNA reads as TGTGCCAGCAGCCGCCGTGAGTTAGCTAGCGGCTCCTACAATGAGCAGTTCTTC.

The chain links TRBV9 to TRBJ2-7; 7 bases match TRBD1. Trimming at V came to 0 bases and at J to 10 bases, leaving 7 bases not matched to a gene. The CDR3 extends over 13 amino acids. CDR1 is SGDLS and CDR2 is YYNGEE in the germline V gene. CDR3 sequence: CASSVGTGPPQYF. The CDR3 nucleotides are TGTGCCAGCAGCGTAGGGACAGGCCCACCTCAGTACTTC.

DNA for the CDR3: TGTGCCAGCAGCTACGGACTAGCGGGCAACAATGAGCAGTTCTTC. Residues: CASSYGLAGNNEQFF. The chain recombines TRBV7-9 with TRBJ2-1; 11 nucleotides match TRBD2. The CDR3 consists of 15 residues. V dropped 4 bases and J dropped 5; count of bases not matched to a gene: 4. CDR1 is SEHNR, CDR2 FQNEAQ, per germline (reference sequence).

V usage is TRBV29-1 and J usage is TRBJ2-7; 9 positions agree with TRBD2. The V segment lost 6 bases and the J segment 5 bases; nucleotides outside the gene matches: 8. Germline-derived CDR1 and CDR2 are SQVTM and ANQGSEA. There are 13 residues in the CDR3. The CDR3 spells CSVLSGSKNEQYF. The CDR3 DNA reads TGCAGCGTCCTTAGCGGGAGCAAGAACGAGCAGTACTTC.

As concerns this clone: At one boundary the junction diverges from the germline segment, which might be a read error. The chain links TRBV25-1 to TRBJ2-7, with a possible D match to TRBD2 (5 bases). CDR1 MGHDK and CDR2 SYGVNS come from the germline V gene. The CDR3 is 13 amino acids. CDR3 sequence: CAGSETGTYEQYF. The CDR3 bases are TGTGCCGGCAGTGAAACCGGGACCTACGAGCAGTACTTC.

The chain carries TRBV6-1 and TRBJ1-4; 12 bases line up with TRBD1. The CDR3 runs 17 residues. The germline V gene has CDR1 MNHNS and CDR2 SASEGT. Germline trimming cut 1 base from V and 4 bases from J; bases unmatched to any gene: 4. CDR3 sequence: CASSEEGQGAHNEKLFF. For the CDR3, the DNA is TGTGCCAGCAGTGAAGAGGGACAGGGGGCCCATAATGAAAAACTGTTTTTT.

The chain has TRBV27 and TRBJ2-1; perhaps TRBD1 as D (6 bases). Germline V lookup: CDR1 MNHEY, CDR2 SMNVEV (reference sequence). The CDR3 contains 13 residues. Trimming pared 8 bases from V and 2 bases from J, leaving 10 bases between. CDR3: CASQDRTYNEQFF. DNA of the CDR3: TGTGCCAGCCAGGACAGAACCTACAATGAGCAGTTCTTC.

This chain joins TRBV5-6 and TRBJ1-1; 11 bases are shared with TRBD1. The CDR3 totals 16 residues. CDR1 SGHDT and CDR2 YYEEEE come from the germline V gene. The trim removed 3 bases at V and 3 bases at J, leaving 7 bases unmatched. The DNA of the CDR3 is TGTGCCAGCAGCTCAGGACAGGGGGCGCTTTACACTGAAGCTTTCTTT. This codes for CASSSGQGALYTEAFF.

This clone appeared once. The chain employs TRBV7-9 and TRBJ1-1; unclear D gene. The CDR3 runs 12 residues. Germline V gene sequence: CDR1 SEHNR, CDR2 FQNEAQ (reference sequence). V lost 5 bases and J lost 4, with 8 bases in between. In DNA form, the CDR3 reads TGTGCCAGCAGCCAACCGGGCACTGAAGCTTTCTTT. This encodes CASSQPGTEAFF.

The V gene is TRBV19, the J gene TRBJ1-1; D may be TRBD1 (6 bases). Germline V lookup: CDR1 LNHDA, CDR2 SQIVND (reference sequence). Trimming removed 10 bases from V and 4 bases from J, with 10 bases in between. There are 11 residues in the CDR3. The CDR3 protein is CATQGGTEAFF. CDR3 coding DNA: TGTGCCACCCAAGGGGGCACTGAAGCTTTCTTT.

The J gene is TRBJ1-1, the V gene TRBV19; TRBD1 aligns across 9 bases. The CDR3 runs to 15 residues. V lost 3 bases to trimming and J lost 0 bases; unmatched junction nucleotides: 2. Germline-derived CDR1 and CDR2 are LNHDA and SQIVND (reference sequence). This chain's CDR3 is CASSMGQGMNTEAFF. CDR3 in DNA: TGTGCCAGTAGTATGGGACAGGGCATGAACACTGAAGCTTTCTTT.

The rearrangement links TRBV7-9 to TRBJ1-3; possible D gene TRBD1, 6 bases. Germline V gene data show CDR1 as SEHNR and CDR2 as FQNEAQ (reference sequence). Deletions cut 5 bases from V and 4 bases from J, with 15 bases between. The CDR3 covers 15 residues. CDR3 protein: CASSPGPTGGNTIYF. For the CDR3, the DNA is TGTGCCAGCAGCCCAGGGCCGACAGGAGGAAACACCATATATTTT. The full variable domain, completed using reference TRBV7-9 and TRBJ1-3, is DTGVSQNPRHKITKRGQNVTFRCDPISEHNRLYWYRQTLGQGPEFLTYFQNEAQLEKSRLLSDRFSAERPKGSFSTLEIQRTEQGDSAMYLCASSPGPTGGNTIYFGEGSWLTVV.

The chain is built from TRBV28 and TRBJ1-3; 7 bases are shared with TRBD1. CDR3 length: 14 amino acids. V was clipped by 3 bases and J by 8 bases; unmatched bases: 7. Looked up from germline, CDR1 is MDHEN and CDR2 is SYDVKM. The CDR3 here is CASSFDRVAYTIYF. The DNA for the CDR3 is TGTGCCAGCAGTTTCGACAGGGTAGCATACACCATATATTTT.

The J gene is TRBJ1-2, the V gene TRBV7-2; D gene uncertain. There are 14 residues in the CDR3. Germline V gene lookup returns CDR1 SGHTA and CDR2 FQGNSA. Trimming removed 5 bases from V and 0 bases from J, with 10 bases in between. CDR3 region: CASSHPQTNYGYTF. In DNA, the CDR3 is TGTGCCAGCAGCCATCCACAGACTAACTATGGCTACACCTTC.

V and J are TRBV6-5 and TRBJ2-5; maybe TRBD2 (5 bases). The CDR3 sequence is 15 residues long. Germline-derived CDR1 and CDR2 are MNHEY and SVGAGI. V dropped 0 bases and J dropped 4 bases, with 12 bases sitting between them. The CDR3: CASSYSGEMGETQYF. The CDR3 DNA sequence: TGTGCCAGCAGTTACTCCGGGGAAATGGGAGAGACCCAGTACTTC.

The chain employs TRBV7-9 and TRBJ1-2, with D uncertain. Trimming stripped 5 bases from V and 2 bases from J, with 15 bases between. Germline V gene lookup returns CDR1 SEHNR and CDR2 FQNEAQ (reference sequence). There are 15 residues in the CDR3. The CDR3 sequence: CASSPSSAGNYGYTF. The CDR3, as DNA: TGTGCCAGCAGCCCTAGTTCGGCAGGAAACTATGGCTACACCTTC.

V usage is TRBV9 and J usage is TRBJ2-7; 8 positions agree with TRBD1. V dropped 0 bases and J dropped 4; count of bases not matched to a gene: 6. Germline CDR1 reads SGDLS; CDR2 reads YYNGEE. This CDR3 region has 15 residues. As DNA, the CDR3 is TGTGCCAGCAGCGTAGCGCCAGGGGGCATATACGAGCAGTACTTC. It codes for CASSVAPGGIYEQYF.

This clone was counted once. V and J are TRBV6-5 and TRBJ2-1; unclear D gene. The CDR3 loop spans 13 amino acids. In germline, CDR1 is MNHEY, CDR2 SVGAGI. V was shortened by 4 bases and J by 5 bases, with 9 bases between the two germline ends. In nucleotides, the CDR3 is TGTGCCAGCAGTTTTACCTCGGACAATGAGCAGTTCTTC. As protein: CASSFTSDNEQFF.

This chain links TRBV19 with TRBJ2-1, with unresolved D. Germline CDR1 reads LNHDA; CDR2 reads SQIVND (reference sequence). Trimming removed 2 bases at V and 6 bases at J, with 20 bases between. The CDR3 sequence is 17 residues long. The DNA for the CDR3 is TGTGCCAGTAGTATAAGGTCTGAAGGCGACTTTTCCAATGAGCAGTTCTTC. Amino acids: CASSIRSEGDFSNEQFF.

This CDR3 reads CASSFGTGDTYEQYF. The DNA for the CDR3 is TGTGCCAGCAGCTTTGGGACAGGGGACACCTACGAGCAGTACTTC. The chain is built from TRBV5-4 and TRBJ2-7; 10 bases are shared with TRBD1. The germline V gene encodes CDR1 SGHNT and CDR2 YYREEE (reference sequence). Trimming at V came to 2 bases and at J to 2 bases, leaving 4 bases not matched to a gene. CDR3 length equals 15 residues.

The rearrangement joins TRBV4-3 to TRBJ2-5; no firm D call. V was shortened by 0 bases and J by 7 bases, with 9 bases between the two germline ends. CDR3 size: 13 residues. In germline, CDR1 is LGHNA, CDR2 YSLEER. The CDR3 DNA is TGCGCCAGCAGCCAAGAAGTCTCGGGGACCCAGTACTTC. This codes for CASSQEVSGTQYF.

In DNA, the CDR3 is TGTGCCAGCAGATACCTAGCGGGAGGGTTCTCCTACAATGAGCAGTTCTTC. Amino acid sequence: CASRYLAGGFSYNEQFF. V gene TRBV27 combines with J gene TRBJ2-1; 12 bases match TRBD2. Germline assignment: CDR1 MNHEY and CDR2 SMNVEV (reference sequence). The CDR3 length is 17 residues. After removal of 6 bases from V and 0 bases from J, the junction contained 6 bases not matched to a gene.